This TCR beta chain was retrieved from a study of shared clonotypes between healthy human individuals. Study-level findings and limits: A handful of donors shared 5% to 5.5% of their naive CD4 clonotypes.

There are a few counts of this clone. Its antigen is not identified. Participating donors were healthy, HIV-negative adults free of recent acute infections or vaccinations. Assay execution proceeded at the deep level. The method was immunoSEQ multiplex PCR; TCRdb's version includes in-frame clones alone and lacks a portion of them. The sample records about 1.1 million clones, around three quarters being singletons. This clonotype originated in a man younger than 35 in good health. Some clones in this sample may be carry-over from other donors' samples. Sequencing was done on a sample of memory CD4+ T cells from PBMCs. Indicated subset: CD45RA-negative fraction.

The CDR3 spells CASSDTGTKNIQYF. DNA of the CDR3: TGTGCCAGCAGTGATACGGGTACCAAAAACATTCAGTACTTC. The chain couples TRBV2 to TRBJ2-4; no definite D call. V dropped 3 bases and J dropped 2 bases, with 8 bases sitting between them. Germline V gene sequence: CDR1 SNHLY, CDR2 FYNNEI. The CDR3 length is 14 residues.